This is a list of T cell receptor beta chains from one sample in a study of cytomegalovirus exposure and HLA in healthy donors. Clones were read by immunoSEQ multiplex PCR, and TCRdb kept only the in-frame ones, dropping some. The ten most abundant clones cover approximately 15% of a sample with roughly 90,000 clones. Sequencing was carried out using PBMCs. These receptors all come from a man aged 50-59 years in good health and CMV-seropositive. CDR3s include the opening cysteine and the closing phenylalanine or tryptophan. The order of the fields is V gene, D gene, J gene, CDR3 DNA, CDR3 protein. The D gene is left open where the match is weak.

v_call: TRBV10-3
d_call: NA
j_call: TRBJ1-3
cdr3_nt: TGTGCCAGCTCAACCCAGACGCGGGGTTCTCTCTCTGGAAACACCATATATTTT
cdr3_aa: CASSTQTRGSLSGNTIYF

v_call: TRBV7-2
d_call: NA
j_call: TRBJ1-3
cdr3_nt: TGTGCCAGCAGCACCGGGACACTTGGAAACACCATATATTTT
cdr3_aa: CASSTGTLGNTIYF

v_call: TRBV9
d_call: NA
j_call: TRBJ2-5
cdr3_nt: TGTGCCAGCAGCGCCACAGGGGGGGGAGAGACCCAGTACTTC
cdr3_aa: CASSATGGGETQYF

v_call: TRBV6-5
d_call: NA
j_call: TRBJ2-5
cdr3_nt: TGTGCCAGCAGCCGCACAGGGTTACAAGAGACCCAGTACTTC
cdr3_aa: CASSRTGLQETQYF

v_call: TRBV6-5
d_call: NA
j_call: TRBJ1-2
cdr3_nt: TGTGCCCCAAGGGGGGGGCCTAACTATGGCTACACCTTC
cdr3_aa: CAPRGGPNYGYTF

v_call: TRBV7-9
d_call: NA
j_call: TRBJ1-3
cdr3_nt: TGTGCCGGAGGGGAACCCTCTGGAAACACCATATATTTT
cdr3_aa: CAGGEPSGNTIYF

v_call: TRBV2
d_call: NA
j_call: TRBJ2-7
cdr3_nt: TGTGCCAGCATCCTAAGCCCGGGCTACGAGCAGTACTTC
cdr3_aa: CASILSPGYEQYF

v_call: TRBV18
d_call: TRBD1
j_call: TRBJ1-1
cdr3_nt: TGTGCCAGCTCAACTGGCAGGGGGTTCACACTAGGTATTTTCTTT
cdr3_aa: CASSTGRGFTLGIFF

v_call: TRBV11-3
d_call: NA
j_call: TRBJ2-3
cdr3_nt: TGTGCCAGCAGCTTTGGACAGACGACAGATACGCAGTATTTT
cdr3_aa: CASSFGQTTDTQYF

v_call: TRBV30
d_call: TRBD1
j_call: TRBJ1-5
cdr3_nt: TGTGCCTGGAGTTCGATAGGGGGCGGGCAGCCCCAGCATTTT
cdr3_aa: CAWSSIGGGQPQHF

v_call: TRBV7-6
d_call: NA
j_call: TRBJ1-1
cdr3_nt: TGTGCCAGCAGCTTAGCAGCTACTCAGGGAGCTTTCTTT
cdr3_aa: CASSLAATQGAFF

v_call: TRBV27
d_call: NA
j_call: TRBJ1-1
cdr3_nt: TGTGCCAGCTCCACAGGGAACACTGAAGCTTTCTTT
cdr3_aa: CASSTGNTEAFF

v_call: TRBV7-9
d_call: TRBD2
j_call: TRBJ2-7
cdr3_nt: TGTGCCAGCAGCCCGAGCGGGACCCCCTACGAGCAGTACTTC
cdr3_aa: CASSPSGTPYEQYF

v_call: TRBV7-2
d_call: TRBD1
j_call: TRBJ2-7
cdr3_nt: TGTGCCAGCAGCGGCCAAGCTCGGGACAGGGCCACCTACGAGCAGTACTTC
cdr3_aa: CASSGQARDRATYEQYF

v_call: TRBV7-8
d_call: NA
j_call: TRBJ2-6
cdr3_nt: TGTGCCAGCAGGCACGACAGGAGCACTGGGGCCAACGTCCTGACTTTC
cdr3_aa: CASRHDRSTGANVLTF

v_call: TRBV5-1
d_call: TRBD1
j_call: TRBJ1-2
cdr3_nt: TGCGCCAGCAGCCAGACTGACAGGGCGAGCTATGGCTACACCTTC
cdr3_aa: CASSQTDRASYGYTF

v_call: TRBV5-1
d_call: NA
j_call: TRBJ2-3
cdr3_nt: TGCGCCAGCAGCTCTTCTAGCACAGATACGCAGTATTTT
cdr3_aa: CASSSSSTDTQYF

v_call: TRBV4-2
d_call: NA
j_call: TRBJ1-5
cdr3_nt: TGTGCCAGCAGCCCGACCTCGGACAGAAATAGCAATCAGCCCCAGCATTTT
cdr3_aa: CASSPTSDRNSNQPQHF

v_call: TRBV19
d_call: TRBD1
j_call: TRBJ1-2
cdr3_nt: TGTGCCAGTAGTATTACGCAGGGGGCGAACTATGGCTACACCTTC
cdr3_aa: CASSITQGANYGYTF

v_call: TRBV27
d_call: TRBD1
j_call: TRBJ2-2
cdr3_nt: TGTGCCAGCAGTGCCTGGACAGGGCCCGGGGAGCTGTTTTTT
cdr3_aa: CASSAWTGPGELFF

v_call: TRBV6-5
d_call: NA
j_call: TRBJ1-5
cdr3_nt: TGTGCCAGCAGTTACCGGGTGGGAGGGAAACAGCCCCAGCATTTT
cdr3_aa: CASSYRVGGKQPQHF

v_call: TRBV4-2
d_call: NA
j_call: TRBJ1-2
cdr3_nt: TGTGCCAGCAGCCGAGAGACAGTGAACTATGGCTACACCTTC
cdr3_aa: CASSRETVNYGYTF

v_call: TRBV7-2
d_call: NA
j_call: TRBJ2-1
cdr3_nt: TGTGCCAGCAGCCTACGTCAGGGCGACTGGTACAATGAGCAGTTCTTC
cdr3_aa: CASSLRQGDWYNEQFF

v_call: TRBV7-8
d_call: TRBD1
j_call: TRBJ1-4
cdr3_nt: TGTGCCAGCAGCCAGACAGGGCTGGCGGAAAAACTGTTTTTT
cdr3_aa: CASSQTGLAEKLFF

v_call: TRBV4-3
d_call: TRBD2
j_call: TRBJ2-1
cdr3_nt: TGCGCCAGCAGCCTAAGGACTAGCGGGAATGAGCAGTTCTTC
cdr3_aa: CASSLRTSGNEQFF

v_call: TRBV5-6
d_call: NA
j_call: TRBJ1-1
cdr3_nt: TGTGCCAGCAGCTTGGCCGGGGGGGCCGCAACGAACCGGGCTGAAGCTTTCTTT
cdr3_aa: CASSLAGGAATNRAEAFF

v_call: TRBV4-3
d_call: TRBD2
j_call: TRBJ2-3
cdr3_nt: TGCGCCAGCAGCCAAGAATGGGAGGGGCGACTCACAGATACGCAGTATTTT
cdr3_aa: CASSQEWEGRLTDTQYF

v_call: TRBV4-1
d_call: TRBD2
j_call: TRBJ2-3
cdr3_nt: TGCGCCAGCAGCCAAGATAGCCCAGCGGGAGGACCCTCAGATACGCAGTATTTT
cdr3_aa: CASSQDSPAGGPSDTQYF

v_call: TRBV5-4
d_call: TRBD1
j_call: TRBJ2-1
cdr3_nt: TGTGCCAGCAGCTTGGAGGGGGCGGGCTCCTACAATGAGCAGTTCTTC
cdr3_aa: CASSLEGAGSYNEQFF

v_call: TRBV6-6
d_call: TRBD1
j_call: TRBJ1-1
cdr3_nt: TGTGCCAGCAAAGGACAGGGTAACACTGAAGCTTTCTTT
cdr3_aa: CASKGQGNTEAFF

v_call: TRBV30
d_call: NA
j_call: TRBJ2-3
cdr3_nt: TGTGCCTGGAGTCGGCGGGGCCCAGATACGCAGTATTTT
cdr3_aa: CAWSRRGPDTQYF

v_call: TRBV10-2
d_call: NA
j_call: TRBJ2-7
cdr3_nt: TGCGCCACCCTCGGGAGCGAGCAGTACTTC
cdr3_aa: CATLGSEQYF

v_call: TRBV29-1
d_call: NA
j_call: TRBJ2-2
cdr3_nt: TGCAGCGTTGGGGGGGTTATAGGTATGACCGGGGAGCTGTTTTTT
cdr3_aa: CSVGGVIGMTGELFF

v_call: TRBV10-3
d_call: TRBD2
j_call: TRBJ2-7
cdr3_nt: TGTGCCATCAGTGCGCGACTAGCGGGCCTAATCTCCTACGAGCAGTACTTC
cdr3_aa: CAISARLAGLISYEQYF

v_call: TRBV30
d_call: TRBD1
j_call: TRBJ2-5
cdr3_nt: TGTGCCTGGGGGGCGGGACAGGGACAAGAGACCCAGTACTTC
cdr3_aa: CAWGAGQGQETQYF

v_call: TRBV23-1
d_call: NA
j_call: TRBJ2-3
cdr3_nt: TGCGCCAGCAGTCCATCCCACAGGGCTCTACGGAATGGTACGCAGTATTTT
cdr3_aa: CASSPSHRALRNGTQYF

v_call: TRBV25-1
d_call: TRBD2
j_call: TRBJ2-2
cdr3_nt: TGTGCCAGCAGCCCCCGGGGGGAAACCGGGGAGCTGTTTTTT
cdr3_aa: CASSPRGETGELFF

v_call: TRBV10-3
d_call: NA
j_call: TRBJ1-3
cdr3_nt: TGTGCCATCAGTGAGTCGAGGACAGCCGCTGGAAACACCATATATTTT
cdr3_aa: CAISESRTAAGNTIYF

v_call: TRBV19
d_call: TRBD1
j_call: TRBJ1-1
cdr3_nt: TGTGCCAGTAGTACATCAGGGTGGACAGGCAACACTGAAGCTTTCTTT
cdr3_aa: CASSTSGWTGNTEAFF

v_call: TRBV29-1
d_call: NA
j_call: TRBJ1-1
cdr3_nt: TGCAGCGTTGAATTCGGCAGGGAATTGTGGGACACTGAAGCTTTCTTT
cdr3_aa: CSVEFGRELWDTEAFF

v_call: TRBV18
d_call: NA
j_call: TRBJ1-1
cdr3_nt: TGTGCCAGCTCACCAAACAGGCTTTCGTCCACCATAGAAGCTTTCTTT
cdr3_aa: CASSPNRLSSTIEAFF

v_call: TRBV5-8
d_call: NA
j_call: TRBJ1-2
cdr3_nt: TGTGCCAGCAGCTTGATGGGCAGCAACTATGGCTACACCTTC
cdr3_aa: CASSLMGSNYGYTF

v_call: TRBV5-1
d_call: TRBD2
j_call: TRBJ2-4
cdr3_nt: TGCGCCAGCAGCTTGACTAGCGGGAGTCACAGCATTCAGTACTTC
cdr3_aa: CASSLTSGSHSIQYF

v_call: TRBV18
d_call: NA
j_call: TRBJ1-2
cdr3_nt: TGTGCCAGCTCTCTCAGTCGCGCAGGGTCTAACTATGGCTACACCTTC
cdr3_aa: CASSLSRAGSNYGYTF

v_call: TRBV7-9
d_call: TRBD2
j_call: TRBJ2-3
cdr3_nt: TGTGCCAGCAGCTTAACTGCGGGAGCCGTTGATACGCAGTATTTT
cdr3_aa: CASSLTAGAVDTQYF

v_call: TRBV7-6
d_call: NA
j_call: TRBJ2-1
cdr3_nt: TGTGCCAGCAGCTTATCAGGACAGCTTTCAGCGCAGTTCTTC
cdr3_aa: CASSLSGQLSAQFF

v_call: TRBV18
d_call: NA
j_call: TRBJ2-7
cdr3_nt: TGTGCCAGCTCATTCGGCCGGAGGTCCTACGAGCAGTACTTC
cdr3_aa: CASSFGRRSYEQYF

v_call: TRBV7-9
d_call: NA
j_call: TRBJ1-1
cdr3_nt: TGTGCCAGCAGCGAGAATAGTATATCGGTAAACACTGAAGCTTTCTTT
cdr3_aa: CASSENSISVNTEAFF

v_call: TRBV14
d_call: NA
j_call: TRBJ2-1
cdr3_nt: TGTGCCAGCAGCCAAGAGCCTCGGCAGGTTTCCTACAATGAGCAGTTCTTC
cdr3_aa: CASSQEPRQVSYNEQFF

v_call: TRBV9
d_call: TRBD1
j_call: TRBJ2-3
cdr3_nt: TGTGCCAGCAGCGCCGCAACCGGACAGGGCCTCACAGATACGCAGTATTTT
cdr3_aa: CASSAATGQGLTDTQYF

v_call: TRBV15
d_call: NA
j_call: TRBJ1-1
cdr3_nt: TGTGCCACTAGCACCGGGTTGAACACTGAAGCTTTCTTT
cdr3_aa: CATSTGLNTEAFF

v_call: TRBV6-6
d_call: NA
j_call: TRBJ1-1
cdr3_nt: TGTGCCAGCAGTCCCCCTGGGAGCACTGAAGCTTTCTTT
cdr3_aa: CASSPPGSTEAFF

v_call: TRBV7-8
d_call: NA
j_call: TRBJ1-2
cdr3_nt: TGTGCCAGCAGCTTAGCACAGAACTATGGCTACACCTTC
cdr3_aa: CASSLAQNYGYTF

v_call: TRBV9
d_call: NA
j_call: TRBJ2-1
cdr3_nt: TGTGCCAGCAGCGTAGATGGGGGGACCCCCTACAATGAGCAGTTCTTC
cdr3_aa: CASSVDGGTPYNEQFF

v_call: TRBV7-9
d_call: NA
j_call: TRBJ1-1
cdr3_nt: TGTGCCAGCAAAGGGCCCGGACAGCCACTGAACACTGAAGCTTTCTTT
cdr3_aa: CASKGPGQPLNTEAFF